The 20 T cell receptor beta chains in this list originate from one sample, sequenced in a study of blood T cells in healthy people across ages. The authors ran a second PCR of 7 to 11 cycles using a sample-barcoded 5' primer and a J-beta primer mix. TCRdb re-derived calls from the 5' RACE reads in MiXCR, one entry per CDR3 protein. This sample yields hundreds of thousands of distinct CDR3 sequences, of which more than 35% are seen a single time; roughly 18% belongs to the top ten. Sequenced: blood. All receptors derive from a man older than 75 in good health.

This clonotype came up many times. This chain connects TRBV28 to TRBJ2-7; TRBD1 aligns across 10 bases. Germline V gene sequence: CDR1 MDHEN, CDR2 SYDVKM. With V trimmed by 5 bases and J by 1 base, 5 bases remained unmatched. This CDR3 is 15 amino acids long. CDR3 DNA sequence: TGTGCCAGCAGTCAGCCGGGACAGGGGTCCTACGAGCAGTACTTC. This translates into CASSQPGQGSYEQYF.

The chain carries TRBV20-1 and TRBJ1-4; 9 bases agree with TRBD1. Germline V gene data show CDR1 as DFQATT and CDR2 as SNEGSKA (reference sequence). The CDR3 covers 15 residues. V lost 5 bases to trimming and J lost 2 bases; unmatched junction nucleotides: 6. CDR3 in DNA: TGCAGTGCTTGGGACAGGGAGAAGACTAATGAAAAACTGTTTTTT. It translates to CSAWDREKTNEKLFF.

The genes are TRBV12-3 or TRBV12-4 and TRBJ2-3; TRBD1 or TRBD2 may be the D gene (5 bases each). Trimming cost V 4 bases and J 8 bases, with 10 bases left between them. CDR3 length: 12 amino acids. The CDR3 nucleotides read TGTGCCAGCAGTTCCGTCGGGGCTACGCAGTATTTT. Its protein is CASSSVGATQYF.

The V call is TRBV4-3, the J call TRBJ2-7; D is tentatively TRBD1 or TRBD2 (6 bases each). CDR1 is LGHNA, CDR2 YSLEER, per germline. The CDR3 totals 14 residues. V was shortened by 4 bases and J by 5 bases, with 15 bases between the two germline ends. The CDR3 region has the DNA TGCGCCAGCAGCCCAGTGTTGGGGGGCCACGAGCAGTACTTC. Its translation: CASSPVLGGHEQYF.

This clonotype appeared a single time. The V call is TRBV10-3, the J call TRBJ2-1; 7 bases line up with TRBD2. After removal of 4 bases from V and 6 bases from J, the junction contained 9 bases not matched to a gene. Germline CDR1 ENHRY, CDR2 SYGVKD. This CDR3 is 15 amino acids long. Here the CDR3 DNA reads TGTGCCATCAGTGTGCGGCGGGAGAGCCTCAATGAGCAGTTCTTC. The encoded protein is CAISVRRESLNEQFF.

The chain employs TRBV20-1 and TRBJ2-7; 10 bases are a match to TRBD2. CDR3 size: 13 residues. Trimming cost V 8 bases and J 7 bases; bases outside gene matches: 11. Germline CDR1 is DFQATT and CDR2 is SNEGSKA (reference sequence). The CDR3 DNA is TGCAGTTCCAAGCGGGAGGGCCTCGGTGAGCAGTACTTC. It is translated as CSSKREGLGEQYF.

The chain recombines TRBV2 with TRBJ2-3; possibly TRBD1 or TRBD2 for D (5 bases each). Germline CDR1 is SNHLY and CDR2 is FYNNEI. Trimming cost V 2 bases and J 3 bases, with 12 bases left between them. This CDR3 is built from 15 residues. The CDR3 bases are TGTGCCAGCAGTGAACGAGGGGTAGGGACAGATACGCAGTATTTT. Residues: CASSERGVGTDTQYF.

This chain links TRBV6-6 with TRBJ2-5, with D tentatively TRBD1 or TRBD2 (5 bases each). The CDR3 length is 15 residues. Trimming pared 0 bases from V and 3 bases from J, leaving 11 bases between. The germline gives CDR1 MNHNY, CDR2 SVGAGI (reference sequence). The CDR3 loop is CASSYSGLGEETQYF. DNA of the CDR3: TGTGCCAGCAGTTACTCGGGGCTGGGGGAAGAGACCCAGTACTTC.

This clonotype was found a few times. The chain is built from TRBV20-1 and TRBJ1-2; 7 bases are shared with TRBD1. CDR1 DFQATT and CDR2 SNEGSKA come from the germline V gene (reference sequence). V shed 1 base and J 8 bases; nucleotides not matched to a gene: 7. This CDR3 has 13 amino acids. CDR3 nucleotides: TGCAGTGCTAGAGTTGAACAGGGGTACGGCTACACCTTC. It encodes CSARVEQGYGYTF.

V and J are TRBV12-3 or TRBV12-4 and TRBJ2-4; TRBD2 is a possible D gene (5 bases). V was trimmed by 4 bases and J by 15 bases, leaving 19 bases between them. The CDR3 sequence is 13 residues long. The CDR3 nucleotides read TGTGCCAGCAGTTGGGAGCGAGGGCAGACCCTGTACTTC. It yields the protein CASSWERGQTLYF.

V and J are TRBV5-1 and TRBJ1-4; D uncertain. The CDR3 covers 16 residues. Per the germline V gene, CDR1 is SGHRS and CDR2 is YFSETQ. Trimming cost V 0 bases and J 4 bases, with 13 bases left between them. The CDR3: CASSLEAGAHNEKLFF. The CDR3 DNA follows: TGCGCCAGCAGCTTGGAGGCGGGCGCCCATAATGAAAAACTGTTTTTT. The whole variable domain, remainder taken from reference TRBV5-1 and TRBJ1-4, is KAGVTQTPRYLIKTRGQQVTLSCSPISGHRSVSWYQQTPGQGLQFLFEYFSETQRNKGNFPGRFSGRQFSNSRSEMNVSTLELGDSALYLCASSLEAGAHNEKLFFGSGTQLSVL.

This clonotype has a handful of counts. The CDR3 region has the DNA TGTGCCAGCAGCTGGGACGTCGGTACCTACGAGCAGTACTTC. Translation: CASSWDVGTYEQYF. The V call is TRBV5-5, the J call TRBJ2-7; D may correspond to TRBD1 or TRBD2 (5 bases each). V was pared by 3 bases and J by 2 bases, with 12 bases between. There are 14 residues in the CDR3. CDR1 and CDR2 from the germline V gene are SGHKS and YYEKEE (reference sequence).

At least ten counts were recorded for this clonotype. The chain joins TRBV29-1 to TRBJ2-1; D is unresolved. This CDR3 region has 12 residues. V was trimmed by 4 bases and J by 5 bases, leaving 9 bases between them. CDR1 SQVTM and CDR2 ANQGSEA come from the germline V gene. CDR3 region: CSVAHPDNEQFF. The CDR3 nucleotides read TGCAGCGTTGCTCATCCGGACAATGAGCAGTTCTTC.

The CDR3 bases are TGTGCCAGCAGTGGGGGACAGGGCAGCACAGATACGCAGTATTTT. This codes for CASSGGQGSTDTQYF. The rearrangement joins TRBV6-2 or TRBV6-3 to TRBJ2-3, with TRBD1 matching 9 bases. The V gene end was trimmed by 5 bases and the J gene end by 0 bases; junction bases not matched to a gene: 3. CDR3 size: 15 residues. Germline assignment: CDR1 MNHEY and CDR2 SVGEGT.

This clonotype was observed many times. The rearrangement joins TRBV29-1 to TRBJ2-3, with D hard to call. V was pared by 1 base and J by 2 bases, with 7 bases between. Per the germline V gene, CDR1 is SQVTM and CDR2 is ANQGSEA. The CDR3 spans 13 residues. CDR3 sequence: CSVEGATTDTQYF. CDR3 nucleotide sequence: TGCAGCGTTGAAGGGGCCACCACAGATACGCAGTATTTT.

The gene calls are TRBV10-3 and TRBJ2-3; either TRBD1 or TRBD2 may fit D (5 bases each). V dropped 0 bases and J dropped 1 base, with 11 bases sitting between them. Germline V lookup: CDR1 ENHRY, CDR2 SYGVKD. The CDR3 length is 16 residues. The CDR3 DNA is TGTGCCATCAGTGAGTCGGTGGGACGGGGCACAGATACGCAGTATTTT. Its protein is CAISESVGRGTDTQYF.

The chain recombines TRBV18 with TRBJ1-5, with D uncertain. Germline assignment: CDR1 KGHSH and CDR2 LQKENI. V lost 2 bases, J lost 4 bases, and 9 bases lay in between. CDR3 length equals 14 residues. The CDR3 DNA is TGTGCCAGCTCACCAGGGATGGGGAATCAGCCCCAGCATTTT. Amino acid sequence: CASSPGMGNQPQHF.

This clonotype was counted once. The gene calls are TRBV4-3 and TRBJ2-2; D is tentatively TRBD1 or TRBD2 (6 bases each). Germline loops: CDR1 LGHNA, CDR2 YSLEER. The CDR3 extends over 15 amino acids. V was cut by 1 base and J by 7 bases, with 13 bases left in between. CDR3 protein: CASSQGGARIGELFF. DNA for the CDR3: TGCGCCAGCAGCCAAGGGGGGGCGCGTATCGGGGAGCTGTTTTTT.

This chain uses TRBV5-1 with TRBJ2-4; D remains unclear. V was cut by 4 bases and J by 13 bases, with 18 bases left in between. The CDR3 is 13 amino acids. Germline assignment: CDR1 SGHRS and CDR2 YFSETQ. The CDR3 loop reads CASSPPSVGEQYF. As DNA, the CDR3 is TGCGCCAGCAGCCCTCCCTCCGTCGGAGAGCAGTACTTC. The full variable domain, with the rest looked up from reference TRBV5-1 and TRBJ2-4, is KAGVTQTPRYLIKTRGQQVTLSCSPISGHRSVSWYQQTPGQGLQFLFEYFSETQRNKGNFPGRFSGRQFSNSRSEMNVSTLELGDSALYLCASSPPSVGEQYFGAGTRLSVL.

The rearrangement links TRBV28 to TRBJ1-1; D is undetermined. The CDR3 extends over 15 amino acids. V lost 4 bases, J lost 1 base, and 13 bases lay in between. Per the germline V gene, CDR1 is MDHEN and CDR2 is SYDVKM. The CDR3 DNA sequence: TGTGCCAGCAGTTCCCACAGTTTGCCGAACACTGAAGCTTTCTTT. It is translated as CASSSHSLPNTEAFF.